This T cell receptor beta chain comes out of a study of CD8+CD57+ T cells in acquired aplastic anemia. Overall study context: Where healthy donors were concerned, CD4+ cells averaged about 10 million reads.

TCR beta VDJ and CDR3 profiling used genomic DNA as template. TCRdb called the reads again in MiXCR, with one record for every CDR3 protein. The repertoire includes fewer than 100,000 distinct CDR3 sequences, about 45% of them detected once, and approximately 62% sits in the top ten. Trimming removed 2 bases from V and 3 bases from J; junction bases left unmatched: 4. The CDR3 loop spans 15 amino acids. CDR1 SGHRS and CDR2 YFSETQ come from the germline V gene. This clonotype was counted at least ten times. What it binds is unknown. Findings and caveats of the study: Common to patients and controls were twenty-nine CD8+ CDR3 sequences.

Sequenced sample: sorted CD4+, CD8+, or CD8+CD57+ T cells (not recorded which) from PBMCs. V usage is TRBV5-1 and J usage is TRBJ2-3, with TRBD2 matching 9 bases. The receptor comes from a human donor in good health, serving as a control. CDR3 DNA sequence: TGCGCCAGCAGCTTTACAAGCGGGGGGACAGATACGCAGTATTTT. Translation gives CASSFTSGGTDTQYF.